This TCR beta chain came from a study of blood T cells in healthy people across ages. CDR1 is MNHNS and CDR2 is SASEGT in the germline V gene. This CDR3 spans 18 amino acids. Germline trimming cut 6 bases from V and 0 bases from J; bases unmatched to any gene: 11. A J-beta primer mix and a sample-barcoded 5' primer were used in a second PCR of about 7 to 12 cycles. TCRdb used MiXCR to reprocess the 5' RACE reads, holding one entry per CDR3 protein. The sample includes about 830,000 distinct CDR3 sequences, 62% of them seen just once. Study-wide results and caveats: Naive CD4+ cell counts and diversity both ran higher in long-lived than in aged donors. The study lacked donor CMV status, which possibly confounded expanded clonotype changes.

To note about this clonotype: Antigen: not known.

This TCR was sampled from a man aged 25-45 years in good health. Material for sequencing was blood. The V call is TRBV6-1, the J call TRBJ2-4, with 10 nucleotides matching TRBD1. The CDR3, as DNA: TGTGCCAGCAGACCGACAGGGGGCGTTTCCCTAGCCAAAAACATTCAGTACTTC. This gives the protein CASRPTGGVSLAKNIQYF.